This T cell receptor beta chain is drawn from a study of T cell responses to AZD1222 COVID-19 vaccine. Produced via immunoSEQ multiplex PCR; TCRdb's table is partial and in-frame only. The table has some 180,000 clones, about nine tenths seen once; the top ten hold 1.5% to 2%. CDR3 length: 15 amino acids. CDR1 is SGHNT and CDR2 is YENEEA in the germline V gene. The ends were cut back, 0 bases at V and 5 bases at J, with 11 bases in the middle. Findings and limits, study-wide: Spike-specific TCR breadth and depth both grew after two AZD1222 doses. Of spike-specific TCRs, nearly half reportedly target regions left unmutated in variants. No repertoire was sampled before or during the peak T cell response, only after it.

Worth noting for this clone: What it binds is unknown.

The TCR originated in an adult in good health. V gene TRBV11-3 combines with J gene TRBJ2-1, with a possible D match to TRBD1 (5 bases). The specimen comprised peripheral blood, sampled on day 0 of AZD1222 vaccination. The chain's CDR3 is CASSLEGGANNEQFF. The CDR3 bases are TGTGCCAGCAGCTTAGAGGGTGGGGCCAACAATGAGCAGTTCTTC.